Listed below are T cell receptor beta chains from one sample, sequenced in a study of CD8 T cells in Susac syndrome. TCRdb reprocessed the immunoSEQ multiplex PCR reads via MiXCR and lists one record per CDR3 protein. Here the sample spans 71,000 or so distinct CDR3 sequences, 95% to 96% being singletons. Input material: CD4+ T cells from PBMCs. The receptors stem from a human donor with multiple sclerosis. Both conserved end residues are part of each CDR3. A D gene is named only where the DNA matches it firmly. A row's size may be missing; if present it is once, few, many or a size class.

v_call: TRBV7-3
d_call: -
j_call: TRBJ2-7
clone_size: -
cdr3_aa: CASGMEGDYEQYF
cdr3_nt: TGTGCCAGCGGAATGGAAGGGGACTACGAGCAGTACTTC

v_call: TRBV7-9
d_call: -
j_call: TRBJ2-6
clone_size: -
cdr3_aa: CASSFAGISSGANVLTF
cdr3_nt: TGTGCCAGCAGCTTTGCAGGGATCTCCTCTGGGGCCAACGTCCTGACTTTC

v_call: TRBV18
d_call: -
j_call: TRBJ2-2
clone_size: -
cdr3_aa: CASSQALMSNTGELFF
cdr3_nt: TGTGCCAGCTCACAAGCGCTGATGTCCAACACCGGGGAGCTGTTTTTT

v_call: TRBV5-4
d_call: -
j_call: TRBJ2-2
clone_size: -
cdr3_aa: CASSLTGTGELFF
cdr3_nt: TGTGCCAGCAGCTTGACAGGGACCGGGGAGCTGTTTTTT

v_call: TRBV20-1
d_call: TRBD1
j_call: TRBJ1-6
clone_size: -
cdr3_aa: CSARDVPGQGSSYNSPLHF
cdr3_nt: TGCAGTGCTAGAGACGTCCCGGGACAGGGAAGCTCCTATAATTCACCCCTCCACTTT

v_call: TRBV12-3/TRBV12-4
d_call: -
j_call: TRBJ1-2
clone_size: once
cdr3_aa: CASNGDGPYGYTF
cdr3_nt: TGTGCCAGCAATGGGGACGGCCCCTATGGCTACACCTTC

v_call: TRBV6-2/TRBV6-3
d_call: -
j_call: TRBJ2-1
clone_size: -
cdr3_aa: CASSNPTMGNEQFF
cdr3_nt: TGTGCCAGCAGCAACCCCACCATGGGCAATGAGCAGTTCTTC

v_call: TRBV2
d_call: -
j_call: TRBJ1-2
clone_size: once
cdr3_aa: CASSGRVYGYTF
cdr3_nt: TGTGCCAGCAGTGGCAGGGTTTATGGCTACACCTTC

v_call: TRBV30
d_call: -
j_call: TRBJ1-6
clone_size: -
cdr3_aa: CAWSVSGFNSPLHF
cdr3_nt: TGTGCCTGGAGTGTCTCAGGGTTCAATTCACCCCTCCACTTT

v_call: TRBV7-2
d_call: TRBD1
j_call: TRBJ1-5
clone_size: few
cdr3_aa: CASSPDRGQPQHF
cdr3_nt: TGTGCCAGCAGCCCGGACAGGGGGCAGCCCCAGCATTTT

v_call: TRBV6-1
d_call: -
j_call: TRBJ2-1
clone_size: -
cdr3_aa: CASTVSGGTTVSNEQFF
cdr3_nt: TGTGCCAGCACCGTGTCGGGCGGGACCACCGTGAGCAATGAGCAGTTCTTC

v_call: TRBV29-1
d_call: -
j_call: TRBJ2-5
clone_size: -
cdr3_aa: CSVESGAQETQYF
cdr3_nt: TGCAGCGTCGAATCAGGGGCGCAGGAGACCCAGTACTTC

v_call: TRBV6-5
d_call: -
j_call: TRBJ2-7
clone_size: -
cdr3_aa: CASSQRGGGEQYF
cdr3_nt: TGTGCCAGCAGTCAGAGGGGGGGAGGCGAGCAGTACTTC

v_call: TRBV11-2
d_call: TRBD1
j_call: TRBJ2-5
clone_size: -
cdr3_aa: CASSSGTGGETQYF
cdr3_nt: TGTGCCAGCAGCTCCGGGACAGGGGGAGAGACCCAGTACTTC

v_call: TRBV20-1
d_call: TRBD1
j_call: TRBJ2-3
clone_size: -
cdr3_aa: CSAEGGQGATDTQYF
cdr3_nt: TGCAGTGCTGAGGGGGGACAGGGGGCAACAGATACGCAGTATTTT

v_call: TRBV2
d_call: -
j_call: TRBJ1-2
clone_size: -
cdr3_aa: CASSVRGGYTF
cdr3_nt: TGTGCCAGCAGTGTCCGGGGTGGCTACACCTTC

v_call: TRBV18
d_call: TRBD2
j_call: TRBJ2-2
clone_size: -
cdr3_aa: CASSPPLAGLNTGELFF
cdr3_nt: TGTGCCAGCTCACCCCCGCTAGCGGGCCTTAACACCGGGGAGCTGTTTTTT

v_call: TRBV2
d_call: TRBD1
j_call: TRBJ2-7
clone_size: -
cdr3_aa: CASIYRGQGIYEQYF
cdr3_nt: TGTGCCAGCATTTACCGAGGACAGGGTATCTACGAGCAGTACTTC

v_call: TRBV5-1
d_call: -
j_call: TRBJ1-2
clone_size: -
cdr3_aa: CASSLAAGITYGYTF
cdr3_nt: TGCGCCAGCAGCTTGGCCGCAGGAATCACCTATGGCTACACCTTC

v_call: TRBV25-1
d_call: -
j_call: TRBJ2-7
clone_size: -
cdr3_aa: CASSRQGISYEQYF
cdr3_nt: TGTGCCAGCAGTCGGCAGGGGATTTCCTACGAGCAGTACTTC

v_call: TRBV4-2
d_call: -
j_call: TRBJ2-1
clone_size: -
cdr3_aa: CASSQDGGSHNEQFF
cdr3_nt: TGTGCCAGCAGCCAAGATGGAGGCTCCCACAATGAGCAGTTCTTC

v_call: TRBV20-1
d_call: TRBD2
j_call: TRBJ2-5
clone_size: -
cdr3_aa: CSARAGGPETQYF
cdr3_nt: TGCAGTGCTCGGGCGGGGGGGCCAGAGACCCAGTACTTC

v_call: TRBV2
d_call: -
j_call: TRBJ2-1
clone_size: once
cdr3_aa: CASRVEGTTNEQFF
cdr3_nt: TGTGCCAGCAGGGTGGAGGGGACAACCAATGAGCAGTTCTTC

v_call: TRBV11-2
d_call: -
j_call: TRBJ2-3
clone_size: -
cdr3_aa: CASSPIRGAYTNTQYF
cdr3_nt: TGTGCCAGCAGCCCCATCCGGGGAGCGTACACAAATACGCAGTATTTT

v_call: TRBV5-1
d_call: -
j_call: TRBJ2-5
clone_size: -
cdr3_aa: CASSLTGRETQYF
cdr3_nt: TGCGCCAGCAGCTTGACAGGGAGAGAGACCCAGTACTTC

v_call: TRBV20-1
d_call: -
j_call: TRBJ2-7
clone_size: -
cdr3_aa: CSAQTDYEQYF
cdr3_nt: TGCAGTGCCCAGACAGACTACGAGCAGTACTTC

v_call: TRBV5-4
d_call: TRBD2
j_call: TRBJ2-1
clone_size: -
cdr3_aa: CASSFRRGFYNEQFF
cdr3_nt: TGTGCCAGCAGCTTCCGGCGGGGGTTCTACAATGAGCAGTTCTTC

v_call: TRBV20-1
d_call: -
j_call: TRBJ2-7
clone_size: -
cdr3_aa: CSASPEVGREQYF
cdr3_nt: TGCAGTGCTTCCCCCGAGGTGGGGCGCGAGCAGTACTTC

v_call: TRBV14
d_call: TRBD1
j_call: TRBJ2-7
clone_size: few
cdr3_aa: CASSHRDRSYEQYF
cdr3_nt: TGTGCCAGCAGCCACCGGGACAGGAGCTACGAGCAGTACTTC

v_call: TRBV11-3
d_call: -
j_call: TRBJ1-2
clone_size: -
cdr3_aa: CASSLRDVGGYTF
cdr3_nt: TGTGCCAGCAGCCTAAGGGACGTGGGTGGCTACACCTTC

v_call: TRBV7-2
d_call: TRBD1
j_call: TRBJ2-5
clone_size: -
cdr3_aa: CASSPVPGQGTQETQYF
cdr3_nt: TGTGCCAGCAGCCCAGTCCCGGGACAGGGAACGCAAGAGACCCAGTACTTC

v_call: TRBV7-9
d_call: TRBD1
j_call: TRBJ2-7
clone_size: -
cdr3_aa: CASSWGQGTDEQYF
cdr3_nt: TGTGCCAGCAGCTGGGGACAGGGGACCGACGAGCAGTACTTC

v_call: TRBV11-1
d_call: TRBD1
j_call: TRBJ2-3
clone_size: -
cdr3_aa: CASSLEPGQAATDTQYF
cdr3_nt: TGTGCCAGCAGCTTAGAACCGGGACAGGCGGCTACAGATACGCAGTATTTT

v_call: TRBV12-3/TRBV12-4
d_call: -
j_call: TRBJ2-7
clone_size: few
cdr3_aa: CASSLTRSGYEQYF
cdr3_nt: TGTGCCAGCAGTTTAACGCGGAGCGGATACGAGCAGTACTTC

v_call: TRBV7-2
d_call: -
j_call: TRBJ2-1
clone_size: once
cdr3_aa: CASRPAGARSNEQFF
cdr3_nt: TGTGCCAGCAGGCCCGCGGGGGCACGTAGCAATGAGCAGTTCTTC